A single sample is the source of the 16 T cell receptor beta chains below, sequenced in a study of tumor and adjacent non-tumor tissue in lung cancer. Three rounds of nested PCR, following a modified ARM-PCR protocol, produced the TCRbeta library. A single record per CDR3 protein comes from TCRdb applying MiXCR to the multiplex PCR reads. The sample consists of about 110,000 distinct CDR3 sequences, approximately 87% of them appearing once. No cell sorting was done before RNA was extracted from the tissue. Sequencing was done on a sample of lung tumor tissue. The source is a man between 65 and 85 years old with non-small cell lung cancer.

With regard to this clonotype: Mismatch with germline at one junction end may stem from a read error. The CDR3 DNA follows: TGTGCCATCAGTCCCAGGACGGGGGCCCACGAGCAGTACTTC. This encodes CAISPRTGAHEQYF. The rearrangement links TRBV28 to TRBJ2-7; perhaps D is TRBD1 or TRBD2 (6 bases each). CDR1 and CDR2 (germline): MDHEN, SYDVKM. The CDR3 covers 14 residues.

CDR3 DNA: TGTGCCAGCATTTTCGGCAGGGGGAGTAAGCAGTTCTTC. Translated, it gives CASIFGRGSKQFF. The chain has TRBV12-3 or TRBV12-4 and TRBJ2-1; 7 nucleotides match TRBD1. CDR3 length equals 13 residues. V was clipped by 7 bases and J by 11 bases; unmatched bases: 11.

A remark on this clonotype: The conserved phenylalanine or tryptophan normally closing the CDR3 is absent here, so this likely arose from a read error. The gene calls are TRBV29-1 and TRBJ2-5; 8 bases are shared with TRBD2. Germline assignment: CDR1 SQVTM and CDR2 ANQGSEA. CDR3 length equals 13 residues. CDR3 bases: TGCACCTTCGGGAGGGGGTTGCAAGAGACCCAGTACTTG. Translated: CTFGRGLQETQYL.

A word on this clonotype: A junction boundary mismatches the germline segment, possibly from a read error. V is TRBV29-1 and J is TRBJ1-2; D is unresolved. This CDR3 is 8 amino acids long. Germline CDR1 SQVTM, CDR2 ANQGSEA. The CDR3 is CSVTGRFF. The DNA for the CDR3 is TGCAGCGTGACGGGCCGTTTTTTC.

About this clonotype itself: Relative to the germline gene, one junction end is altered; a read error may explain this. This chain joins TRBV6-5 and TRBJ2-1, with unresolved D. Per the germline V gene, CDR1 is MNHEY and CDR2 is SVGAGI. CDR3 length: 13 amino acids. CDR3 sequence reads: CASSESGHDDQFF. CDR3 nucleotides: TGTGCCAGCAGTGAGTCCGGCCACGATGACCAGTTCTTC.

The V call is TRBV11-3, the J call TRBJ2-2; D gene uncertain. Germline CDR1 is SGHNT and CDR2 is YENEEA. This CDR3 has 15 residues. The V end was cut by 7 bases, the J end by 3 bases, with 15 bases between. The CDR3 loop is CASNMDGVYTGELFF. In nucleotides, the CDR3 is TGTGCCAGCAACATGGACGGAGTATACACCGGGGAGCTGTTTTTT.

This clonotype was observed many times. CDR3 DNA sequence: TGTGCCAGCAGCTTAACGACTGGCGAGCAGTTCTTC. Protein: CASSLTTGEQFF. The chain employs TRBV7-3 and TRBJ2-1; the D is unclear. The CDR3 is 12 amino acids. V lost 0 bases and J lost 10, with 7 bases in between. Germline V CDR1 and CDR2: SGHTA, FQGTGA. The complete variable domain, with remaining parts taken from reference TRBV7-3 and TRBJ2-1, reads GAGVSQTPSNKVTEKGKYVELRCDPISGHTALYWYRQSLGQGPEFLIYFQGTGAADDSGLPNDRFFAVRPEGSVSTLKIQRTERGDSAVYLCASSLTTGEQFFGPGTRLTVL.

Ten or more counts support this clonotype. This chain links TRBV20-1 with TRBJ2-3; 12 positions match TRBD1. The V gene end was trimmed by 7 bases and the J gene end by 4 bases; junction bases not matched to a gene: 6. The germline V gene has CDR1 DFQATT and CDR2 SNEGSKA (reference sequence). The CDR3 sequence is 14 residues long. The CDR3 region has the DNA TGCAGTGTCCCGGGACAGGGGGCTCCAGATACGCAGTATTTT. It is translated as CSVPGQGAPDTQYF.

Points on this clonotype: The CDR3 ends on some other residue instead of the conserved phenylalanine or tryptophan, so this is likely a read error. As DNA, the CDR3 is TGTGCTAGAGGTTTGATGTATAATGAGCAGTTCTCC. It is translated as CARGLMYNEQFS. The chain has TRBV12-5 and TRBJ2-1, with D unclear. This CDR3 contains 12 residues. Germline V lookup: CDR1 LGHNT, CDR2 FRNRAP.

As to this clonotype: Germline is not matched at one junction end, which may reflect a read error. The chain couples TRBV4-2 to TRBJ2-1; D is tentatively TRBD1 or TRBD2 (5 bases each). Germline values: CDR1 LGHNA, CDR2 YNFKEQ. The CDR3 is made up of 14 amino acids. CDR3 DNA sequence: TGTACCAGCAATGGGGGTGGTAGCTTCAATGAGCAATTCTTC. Translating gives CTSNGGGSFNEQFF.

Of note for this clonotype: Because it lacks the conserved phenylalanine or tryptophan at the end, this CDR3 is likely a read error. The rearrangement joins TRBV12-3 or TRBV12-4 to TRBJ2-7; D is possibly TRBD1 (6 bases). The CDR3 is made up of 12 amino acids. Trimming shortened V by 6 bases and J by 6 bases, and 12 bases separated the two germline ends. The CDR3 DNA reads TGTGCCAGCAGCCGAGGACAGCGCGAGCAGTACTCC. It encodes CASSRGQREQYS.

The rearrangement links TRBV5-4 to TRBJ2-1; no firm D call. Germline V gives CDR1 SGHNT, CDR2 YYREEE (reference sequence). This CDR3 has 17 residues. V lost 5 bases and J lost 0, with 18 bases in between. CDR3 in DNA: TGTGCCAGCAGTTTGCTCCTTGGGGTAGACTCCTACAATGAGCAGTTCTTC. Translated: CASSLLLGVDSYNEQFF.

The gene calls are TRBV6-1 and TRBJ2-7; no clear D gene. The CDR3 totals 16 residues. Germline CDR1 is MNHNS and CDR2 is SASEGT. The V end was cut by 8 bases, the J end by 0 bases, with 20 bases between. DNA of the CDR3: TGTGCCAGCGGAAAAGGGATTACCAGCAACTCCTACGAGCAGTACTTC. It translates to CASGKGITSNSYEQYF.

Concerning this clonotype: In this CDR3 the conserved last residue, phenylalanine or tryptophan, is missing, so a read error is likely. This chain uses TRBV20-1 with TRBJ1-2; D not resolved. Trimming left V 4 bases short and J 7 bases short, with 7 bases between. CDR3 length: 10 amino acids. CDR1 DFQATT and CDR2 SNEGSKA come from the germline V gene (reference sequence). The CDR3 loop is CSAKGSGYTS. CDR3 nucleotide sequence: TGCAGTGCTAAGGGAAGTGGCTACACCTCC.

Note on this clonotype: The conserved phenylalanine or tryptophan normally closing the CDR3 is absent here, so this likely arose from a read error. The rearrangement joins TRBV10-3 to TRBJ2-7, with 9 nucleotides matching TRBD2. Germline CDR1 is ENHRY and CDR2 is SYGVKD. There are 14 residues in the CDR3. V was clipped by 10 bases and J by 7 bases; unmatched bases: 14. The DNA for the CDR3 is TGTGCCACCGGAGGTGCGGGGGGGCAGGGGGAGCAGTACTTG. Its translation is CATGGAGGQGEQYL.

In its sample, this clonotype was seen once. The genes are TRBV20-1 and TRBJ1-3; possible D gene TRBD1, 6 bases. Per the germline V gene, CDR1 is DFQATT and CDR2 is SNEGSKA (reference sequence). The CDR3 sequence is 16 residues long. Trimming took off 0 bases at V and 7 bases at J, with 19 bases between the two ends. Here the CDR3 reads CSARDWIAGENNTIYF. The CDR3 DNA follows: TGCAGTGCTAGAGATTGGATAGCAGGGGAGAACAACACCATATATTTT.